This record concerns one T cell receptor beta chain sequence. This specimen comes from a study of blood T cell repertoires in COVID-19. About the research overall: Researchers got acute and convalescent COVID-19 samples from the United States, Italy and Spain. PBMCs, B-cell-depleted T cells, or T cells provided the cDNA or gDNA that made up the material.

V was clipped by 1 base and J by 14 bases, with 11 bases between them. Germline CDR1 is SNHLY and CDR2 is FYNNEI. This CDR3 spans 11 amino acids. Profiling relied on immunoSEQ multiplex PCR, and the TCRdb table lists in-frame clones only, not all of them. The repertoire holds about 120,000 clones, with about three quarters as singletons. The V gene is TRBV2, the J gene TRBJ1-1; no clear D. The specimen sequenced was peripheral blood. This sequence was found in a woman older than 75 with active or convalescent COVID-19. The CDR3 protein is CASSEEGREFF. The CDR3 region has the DNA TGTGCCAGCAGTGAAGAAGGGAGGGAGTTCTTT.